Listed below are T cell receptor beta chains from one sample, sequenced in a study of response to subunit inactivated influenza vaccine. TCRdb analysed the RT-PCR reads with MiXCR anew, one entry per CDR3 protein. The sample consists of around 580,000 distinct CDR3 sequences, about 15% of them appearing once. The starting material was PBMCs from blood, obtained 11 to 12 days after vaccination. These receptors all stem from a man aged 45-60 years who received an inactivated influenza vaccine. Both conserved end residues are part of each CDR3. The order of the fields is V gene, J gene, D gene, clone size, CDR3 protein, CDR3 DNA. A D gene is named only where the DNA matches it firmly. The listing skips clone size in some rows; elsewhere it reads once, few, many or a size class.

>TRBV5-1|TRBJ2-3|.|few
CASSLGRPRDTQYF
TGCGCCAGCAGCCTCGGTCGCCCCCGGGATACGCAGTATTTT
>TRBV12-3/TRBV12-4|TRBJ1-5|TRBD1|many
CASSLVVQGFGERSNQPQHF
TGTGCCAGCAGTTTAGTAGTACAGGGGTTTGGTGAGCGGAGCAATCAGCCCCAGCATTTT
>TRBV7-2|TRBJ2-7|TRBD2|.
CASSRTHLGLATYEQYF
TGTGCCAGCAGCCGCACCCATTTGGGACTAGCGACCTACGAGCAGTACTTC
>TRBV28|TRBJ1-5|.|few
CASASGHSSNQPQHF
TGTGCCAGCGCTTCGGGACACTCTAGCAATCAGCCCCAGCATTTT
>TRBV4-2|TRBJ1-2|TRBD1|.
CASSQKTGTGTYGYTF
TGTGCCAGCAGCCAAAAAACCGGGACAGGGACTTATGGCTACACCTTC
>TRBV7-9|TRBJ2-7|.|.
CASSNLVDEQYF
TGTGCCAGCAGCAACCTCGTCGACGAGCAGTACTTC
>TRBV28|TRBJ2-1|.|few
CASRNSGDHNEQFF
TGTGCCAGCCGTAATAGCGGAGACCACAATGAGCAGTTCTTC
>TRBV12-3/TRBV12-4|TRBJ2-3|.|.
CASSSTATLHLGVDTQYF
TGTGCCAGCAGTTCTACAGCAACCCTACACCTTGGGGTGGATACGCAGTATTTT
>TRBV20-1|TRBJ2-4|.|few
CSASPPRGVENIQYF
TGCAGTGCTAGTCCCCCGAGGGGGGTGGAAAACATTCAGTACTTC
>TRBV2|TRBJ2-7|TRBD2|few
CASRRTSGGTSYEQYF
TGTGCCAGCAGACGGACTAGCGGGGGGACTTCCTACGAGCAGTACTTC
>TRBV6-2/TRBV6-3|TRBJ2-2|TRBD2|.
CASKPSGRYTGELFF
TGTGCCAGCAAACCCAGCGGGAGATACACCGGGGAGCTGTTTTTT
>TRBV4-3|TRBJ2-7|TRBD1|.
CASSPTGGSSEQYF
TGCGCCAGCAGCCCCACAGGGGGGTCGTCCGAGCAGTACTTC
>TRBV29-1|TRBJ2-7|.|.
CSVTDGSYEQYF
TGCAGCGTAACGGACGGATCCTACGAGCAGTACTTC
>TRBV2|TRBJ2-1|.|.
CASSLLPTSADDEQFF
TGTGCCAGCAGCCTCCTCCCCACAAGTGCCGACGATGAGCAGTTCTTC
>TRBV6-5|TRBJ2-5|TRBD2|.
CASSFRLAGEGETQYF
TGTGCCAGCAGTTTCCGACTAGCGGGAGAAGGAGAGACCCAGTACTTC
>TRBV7-2|TRBJ1-2|.|.
CASSLGWGYGYTF
TGTGCCAGCAGCTTAGGTTGGGGGTATGGCTACACCTTC
>TRBV20-1|TRBJ2-2|.|.
CSARLPGALVDGELFF
TGCAGTGCTAGACTGCCCGGGGCCTTGGTTGACGGGGAGCTGTTTTTT
>TRBV6-2/TRBV6-3|TRBJ2-5|TRBD1|.
CASSYYSPGQPQETQYF
TGTGCCAGCAGTTACTATTCCCCGGGACAGCCTCAAGAGACCCAGTACTTC
>TRBV6-1|TRBJ2-7|.|.
CASSRTRPGEGYEQYF
TGTGCCAGCAGCCGGACGCGACCAGGGGAAGGCTACGAGCAGTACTTC
>TRBV3-1|TRBJ1-1|TRBD1|.
CASSQTGEAFF
TGTGCCAGCAGCCAGACAGGGGAAGCTTTCTTT
>TRBV5-1|TRBJ2-7|.|.
CASSDDYEQYF
TGCGCCAGCAGCGATGATTACGAGCAGTACTTC
>TRBV12-3/TRBV12-4|TRBJ2-7|.|.
CASSLGITYEQYF
TGTGCCAGCAGTTTAGGGATTACCTACGAGCAGTACTTC
>TRBV29-1|TRBJ1-1|.|.
CSAEGHLNTEAFF
TGCAGCGCCGAAGGCCACCTGAACACTGAAGCTTTCTTT
>TRBV20-1|TRBJ1-5|TRBD1|many
CSAGQGAAQPQHF
TGCAGTGCGGGTCAGGGGGCGGCTCAGCCCCAGCATTTT
>TRBV11-2|TRBJ1-2|TRBD1|.
CASSDGQGTVHGYTF
TGTGCCAGCAGCGACGGACAGGGCACGGTCCATGGCTACACCTTC
>TRBV11-1|TRBJ1-5|.|.
CASSLALWGGAGNQPQHF
TGTGCCAGCAGCTTAGCGCTTTGGGGAGGCGCCGGCAATCAGCCCCAGCATTTT
>TRBV12-3/TRBV12-4|TRBJ2-3|.|many
CASTEGITDTQYF
TGTGCCAGCACCGAAGGAATCACAGATACGCAGTATTTT
>TRBV5-1|TRBJ2-1|.|.
CASSLASGGSYNEQFF
TGCGCCAGCAGCCTGGCTTCTGGGGGATCCTACAATGAGCAGTTCTTC
>TRBV12-5|TRBJ2-1|.|few
CASGLVLWTLDNEQFF
TGTGCTAGTGGTTTGGTACTCTGGACTTTGGACAATGAGCAGTTCTTC
>TRBV3-1|TRBJ1-2|.|.
CASSQDLVRGSGYTF
TGTGCCTCCAGCCAAGATCTAGTCAGGGGCTCTGGCTACACCTTC
>TRBV20-1|TRBJ2-1|TRBD2|many
CSATGLDYNEQFF
TGCAGTGCTACGGGACTAGACTACAATGAGCAGTTCTTC
>TRBV10-3|TRBJ1-2|.|.
CAISESFRTEDYGYTF
TGTGCCATCAGTGAGTCATTCCGGACGGAGGACTATGGCTACACCTTC
>TRBV5-1|TRBJ2-1|.|few
CASSLEAGINNEQFF
TGCGCCAGCAGCTTGGAGGCCGGGATCAACAATGAGCAGTTCTTC
>TRBV29-1|TRBJ2-5|.|few
CSVSGFPRETQYF
TGCAGCGTCTCAGGGTTCCCGCGGGAGACCCAGTACTTC
>TRBV4-2|TRBJ2-7|TRBD2|many
CASSQEASSSGRAGEQYF
TGTGCCAGCAGCCAAGAGGCCAGTTCATCCGGGAGGGCAGGAGAGCAGTACTTC
>TRBV2|TRBJ2-7|.|few
CASSVEYYEQYF
TGTGCCAGCAGTGTTGAGTACTACGAGCAGTACTTC
>TRBV4-3|TRBJ2-7|.|many
CASSQEDRAYEQYF
TGCGCCAGCAGCCAAGAGGACCGAGCCTACGAGCAGTACTTC
>TRBV7-2|TRBJ2-1|.|.
CASSLLAVYNEQFF
TGTGCCAGCAGCCTACTTGCAGTCTACAATGAGCAGTTCTTC
>TRBV20-1|TRBJ1-2|TRBD1|.
CRGDRGRLGYGYTF
TGCAGGGGGGACAGGGGGCGCCTGGGTTATGGCTACACCTTC
>TRBV12-3/TRBV12-4|TRBJ2-7|.|.
CASSLASHHSYEQYF
TGTGCCAGCAGTTTAGCCAGCCACCACTCCTACGAGCAGTACTTC
>TRBV6-1|TRBJ2-1|TRBD1|few
CASSEGQGTYNEQFF
TGTGCCAGCAGTGAGGGACAGGGAACCTACAATGAGCAGTTCTTC
>TRBV30|TRBJ2-7|.|few
CAWSVFSRGARSYEQYF
TGTGCCTGGAGTGTATTCAGCCGGGGGGCCCGCTCCTACGAGCAGTACTTC
>TRBV2|TRBJ2-3|.|.
CASSIRTSTDTQYF
TGTGCCAGCAGTATTCGGACTAGCACAGATACGCAGTATTTT
>TRBV2|TRBJ2-7|TRBD2|few
CASSDTSGTSHGQYF
TGTGCCAGCAGTGACACTAGCGGGACCTCTCATGGGCAGTACTTC
>TRBV4-2|TRBJ2-2|TRBD2|few
CASSQEGLAGAANTGELFF
TGTGCCAGCAGCCAAGAGGGACTAGCGGGGGCCGCGAACACCGGGGAGCTGTTTTTT
>TRBV11-2|TRBJ2-3|TRBD2|.
CASSLPLAGGRNTQYF
TGTGCCAGCAGCCTTCCTTTAGCGGGGGGGCGAAATACGCAGTATTTT
>TRBV15|TRBJ2-2|.|few
CATSRDLRVTGELFF
TGTGCCACCAGCAGAGATCTCAGGGTCACCGGGGAGCTGTTTTTT
>TRBV7-8|TRBJ2-7|.|many
CASSLSQGGYEQYF
TGTGCCAGCAGCTTATCACAGGGTGGATACGAGCAGTACTTC